The rows below give T cell receptor beta chains drawn from one sample of a study of blood T cell repertoires in COVID-19. TCRdb's copy holds only in-frame clones and misses some; the assay was immunoSEQ multiplex PCR. The sample has approximately 200,000 clones; roughly 90% are singletons. Source material: peripheral blood. The receptor source for this set is a woman between 45 and 65 years old with acute or convalescent COVID-19. The CDR3 runs from the conserved cysteine through the conserved F or W. Each record gives: clone size, V gene, D gene, J gene, CDR3 protein, CDR3 DNA. D genes are given only for firm matches. Clone size is stated in some rows and not others, as once, few, many or a class when expanded.

size: .; V: TRBV19; D: .; J: TRBJ2-5; CDR3: CASRRGQGETQYF; DNA: TGTGCCAGTAGGAGAGGTCAGGGGGAGACCCAGTACTTC
size: .; V: TRBV13; D: .; J: TRBJ1-3; CDR3: CASSRSPDYSGNTIYF; DNA: TGTGCCAGCAGCCGATCCCCGGACTACTCTGGAAACACCATATATTTT
size: once; V: TRBV29-1; D: TRBD1; J: TRBJ2-1; CDR3: CSVVGQGLNEQFF; DNA: TGCAGCGTTGTTGGACAGGGCCTCAATGAGCAGTTCTTC
size: .; V: TRBV30; D: .; J: TRBJ1-4; CDR3: CAWSRRAEKLFF; DNA: TGTGCCTGGAGCCGGAGGGCGGAAAAACTGTTTTTT
size: .; V: TRBV7-9; D: .; J: TRBJ2-5; CDR3: CASSQQTQETQYF; DNA: TGTGCCAGCAGCCAACAAACCCAAGAGACCCAGTACTTC
size: once; V: TRBV11-3; D: TRBD2; J: TRBJ2-1; CDR3: CASSLVGSGGYEQFF; DNA: TGTGCCAGCAGCTTAGTAGGTAGCGGGGGGTATGAGCAGTTCTTC
size: .; V: TRBV6-2/TRBV6-3; D: TRBD1; J: TRBJ2-5; CDR3: CASSYEGTGQETQYF; DNA: TGTGCCAGCAGTTACGAGGGGACAGGGCAAGAGACCCAGTACTTC
size: .; V: TRBV4-3; D: .; J: TRBJ1-2; CDR3: CASSQGLGVGAVSNYGYTF; DNA: TGCGCCAGCAGCCAAGGACTCGGTGTGGGGGCGGTGTCTAACTATGGCTACACCTTC
size: .; V: TRBV27; D: TRBD1; J: TRBJ2-7; CDR3: CASSFGQGIYEQYF; DNA: TGTGCCAGCAGTTTCGGACAGGGCATCTACGAGCAGTACTTC
size: .; V: TRBV30; D: TRBD1; J: TRBJ1-2; CDR3: CAWSVRVRTGRYTF; DNA: TGTGCCTGGAGTGTACGAGTCCGGACAGGGCGCTACACCTTC
size: .; V: TRBV5-4; D: .; J: TRBJ2-5; CDR3: CASSFMETQYF; DNA: TGTGCCAGCAGCTTTATGGAGACCCAGTACTTC
size: .; V: TRBV5-4; D: TRBD1; J: TRBJ2-3; CDR3: CASSRRTTQGADTQYF; DNA: TGTGCCAGCAGCAGACGGACCACCCAGGGGGCAGATACGCAGTATTTT
size: .; V: TRBV19; D: TRBD2; J: TRBJ2-1; CDR3: CASSIEGQGSLAGDPNEQFF; DNA: TGTGCCAGTAGTATAGAAGGACAGGGGTCACTAGCGGGGGACCCCAATGAGCAGTTCTTC
size: .; V: TRBV4-3; D: .; J: TRBJ1-6; CDR3: CASSPIRSYNSPLHF; DNA: TGCGCCAGCAGCCCCATACGGTCCTATAATTCACCCCTCCACTTT
size: .; V: TRBV11-2; D: TRBD2; J: TRBJ2-2; CDR3: CASSLVREGRFGELFF; DNA: TGTGCCAGCAGCTTAGTGCGGGAGGGCCGTTTCGGGGAGCTGTTTTTT
size: .; V: TRBV6-2/TRBV6-3; D: TRBD2; J: TRBJ2-1; CDR3: CASSSILAGGSPYNEQFF; DNA: TGTGCCAGCAGTTCCATCCTGGCGGGAGGGTCCCCCTACAATGAGCAGTTCTTC
size: .; V: TRBV7-2; D: .; J: TRBJ1-1; CDR3: CASSLAAYTEAFF; DNA: TGTGCCAGCAGCTTAGCTGCGTACACTGAAGCTTTCTTT
size: .; V: TRBV11-3; D: .; J: TRBJ2-2; CDR3: CASSLLSGELNTGELFF; DNA: TGTGCCAGCAGCTTGCTTTCAGGGGAACTGAACACCGGGGAGCTGTTTTTT
size: few; V: TRBV18; D: TRBD1; J: TRBJ2-2; CDR3: CASSPPGTGRLTGELFF; DNA: TGTGCCAGCTCACCACCCGGGACAGGAAGATTAACCGGGGAGCTGTTTTTT
size: .; V: TRBV30; D: .; J: TRBJ1-5; CDR3: CAWRGPGSNQPQHF; DNA: TGTGCCTGGAGGGGCCCAGGAAGCAATCAGCCCCAGCATTTT
size: .; V: TRBV12-3/TRBV12-4; D: .; J: TRBJ1-3; CDR3: CASIGGERLIYF; DNA: TGTGCCAGCATTGGGGGGGAAAGACTCATATATTTT
size: .; V: TRBV4-3; D: .; J: TRBJ1-2; CDR3: CASSQGRRLYGYTF; DNA: TGCGCCAGCAGCCAAGGGAGGCGTCTCTATGGCTACACCTTC
size: .; V: TRBV4-3; D: TRBD2; J: TRBJ2-6; CDR3: CASSQESSGTYSGANVLTF; DNA: TGCGCCAGCAGCCAAGAATCTAGCGGGACCTACTCTGGGGCCAACGTCCTGACTTTC
size: .; V: TRBV30; D: TRBD2; J: TRBJ2-1; CDR3: CAWSVAGGRYEQFF; DNA: TGTGCCTGGAGTGTTGCGGGGGGGCGATATGAGCAGTTCTTC
size: .; V: TRBV11-2; D: TRBD2; J: TRBJ2-7; CDR3: CASSSQLAGASYEQYF; DNA: TGTGCCAGCAGCTCCCAACTAGCGGGGGCCTCCTACGAGCAGTACTTC
size: .; V: TRBV5-1; D: .; J: TRBJ1-2; CDR3: CASHLSGVGGYTF; DNA: TGCGCCAGCCACCTATCAGGGGTGGGTGGCTACACCTTC
size: .; V: TRBV18; D: TRBD2; J: TRBJ2-7; CDR3: CASSPNAGGRYEQYF; DNA: TGTGCCAGCTCACCCAACGCGGGGGGCCGCTACGAGCAGTACTTC
size: .; V: TRBV10-1; D: TRBD2; J: TRBJ2-1; CDR3: CASSGAGDSYNEQFF; DNA: TGCGCCAGCAGTGGCGCGGGAGATTCCTACAATGAGCAGTTCTTC
size: .; V: TRBV5-1; D: .; J: TRBJ2-3; CDR3: CASSPQSGLSTDTQYF; DNA: TGCGCCAGCAGCCCCCAGAGCGGCCTAAGCACAGATACGCAGTATTTT
size: .; V: TRBV20-1; D: .; J: TRBJ2-7; CDR3: CSAEDFYEQYF; DNA: TGCAGTGCTGAAGACTTCTACGAGCAGTACTTC
size: .; V: TRBV3-1/TRBV3-2; D: .; J: TRBJ1-5; CDR3: CASSQEGGGSIPQHF; DNA: TGTGCCAGCAGCCAAGAAGGGGGTGGAAGCATTCCCCAGCATTTT
size: once; V: TRBV19; D: .; J: TRBJ1-5; CDR3: CATLGGPHDQPQHF; DNA: TGTGCCACTCTCGGGGGGCCCCACGATCAGCCCCAGCATTTT